This entry lists 23 T cell receptor beta chains sequenced from one sample in a study of T-cell reconstitution after alpha-beta-depleted transplantation in children. Study-level findings and limits: Newly made T cells mostly supplied T-cell counts and diversity one year after transplant.

As it was prepared, the TCRbeta library received unique molecular identifiers. TCRdb fed the PCR reads into MiXCR, producing one record per CDR3 protein. The sample consists of 250,000 to 300,000 distinct CDR3 sequences, around 7.3% of them appearing once. These receptors have no identified antigens. The material sequenced was peripheral blood, taken 360 days after TCRalphabeta/CD19-depleted stem cell transplant. The receptors stem from a female patient between 2 and 15 years old who had a stem cell transplant for Fanconi anemia, so the T cells may come from the graft donor.

This clonotype was seen ten or more times. The chain is built from TRBV20-1 and TRBJ1-5; no firm D call. This CDR3 contains 13 residues. Germline CDR1 is DFQATT and CDR2 is SNEGSKA (reference sequence). V lost 3 bases, J lost 3 bases, and 9 bases lay in between. The CDR3 sequence is CSASWRFNQPQHF. CDR3 DNA sequence: TGCAGTGCTAGTTGGAGGTTCAATCAGCCCCAGCATTTT.

This clonotype came up once. This may come from a read error, since a much larger clone is one base off. This sequence joins TRBV18 and TRBJ2-4; D might be TRBD1 or TRBD2, each matching 5 bases. This CDR3 comprises 16 residues. Per germline, CDR1 KGHSH and CDR2 LQKENI. DNA of the CDR3: TGTGCCAGCTCACCACAGGGGACCGTAGCCAAAAACAGTCAGTACTTC. Protein: CASSPQGTVAKNSQYF.

On this clonotype itself: This may be a read error, as it is one base from a much larger clone. This rearrangement joins TRBV11-2 to TRBJ2-3; D could derive from TRBD1 or TRBD2 (5 bases each). Germline assignment: CDR1 SGHAT and CDR2 FQNNGV. The CDR3 length is 13 residues. CDR3 DNA: TGTGACAGCAGCTTTTTGGGACCAGATACGCAGTATTTT. It translates to CDSSFLGPDTQYF.

This clonotype was detected only a few times. This sequence joins TRBV4-3 and TRBJ1-5; no clear D. The CDR3 has 14 amino acids. The germline CDR1 and CDR2 sequences are LGHNA and YSLEER. V lost 1 base and J 4 bases, leaving 8 bases between the germline ends. In DNA, the CDR3 is TGCGCCAGCAGCCAAGGACCGGCTAATCAGCCCCAGCATTTT. It yields the protein CASSQGPANQPQHF.

This clonotype was seen at least ten times. The chain carries TRBV12-3 or TRBV12-4 and TRBJ1-2; TRBD1 agrees at 8 bases. With 1 base clipped from V and 9 bases from J, the junction kept 1 base outside the gene matches. The CDR3 has 12 amino acids. The CDR3, as DNA: TGTGCCAGCAGTTTAGGGACAGGGCGCTACACCTTC. Translating gives CASSLGTGRYTF.

This clonotype was seen a few times. The genes are TRBV4-2 and TRBJ2-1; D is unclear. Trimming left V 1 base short and J 5 bases short, with 15 bases between. The CDR3 runs to 16 residues. Germline values: CDR1 LGHNA, CDR2 YNFKEQ. DNA for the CDR3: TGTGCCAGCAGCCAAGTATCCGGGCAGTCAAACAATGAGCAGTTCTTC. Its protein product is CASSQVSGQSNNEQFF.

The V call is TRBV7-2, the J call TRBJ2-1; 9 bases are shared with TRBD1. This CDR3 spans 15 amino acids. V was clipped by 5 bases and J by 3 bases; unmatched bases: 5. Germline V gene sequence: CDR1 SGHTA, CDR2 FQGNSA. The CDR3 is CASSIRDRVYNEQFF. CDR3 in DNA: TGTGCCAGCAGCATCCGGGACAGGGTCTACAATGAGCAGTTCTTC.

The table lists this clonotype with many counts. The rearrangement links TRBV29-1 to TRBJ1-5; the D is unclear. The ends were cut back, 3 bases at V and 5 bases at J, with 2 bases in the middle. The CDR3 has 10 amino acids. Germline V gene sequence: CDR1 SQVTM, CDR2 ANQGSEA. CDR3 in DNA: TGCAGCGTTGAGTATCAGCCCCAGCATTTT. Protein product: CSVEYQPQHF.

This clonotype was counted a few times. The CDR3 coding sequence is TGTGCCAGCAGTTACTCTTCTATTCGTTCCGGGGAGCTGTTTTTT. It encodes CASSYSSIRSGELFF. V is TRBV6-5 and J is TRBJ2-2; D unresolved. Between the trimmed V and J ends, which lost 0 bases and 6 bases, there was a span of 11 bases. Germline CDR1 and CDR2: MNHEY and SVGAGI. CDR3 length equals 15 residues.

This clonotype was picked up many times. V usage is TRBV7-8 and J usage is TRBJ2-7, with D hard to call. Germline-derived CDR1 and CDR2 are SGHVS and FQNEAQ. This CDR3 contains 14 residues. V was clipped by 1 base and J by 4 bases, with 11 bases between them. Written as DNA, the CDR3 is TGTGCCAGCAGCTTAGGTCTCAATATATACGAGCAGTACTTC. Residues: CASSLGLNIYEQYF.

This clonotype was detected ten times or more. Written as DNA, the CDR3 is TGCAGTGCCACTCCAGGGGTGCAAGAGACCCAGTACTTC. The encoded protein is CSATPGVQETQYF. The chain carries TRBV20-1 and TRBJ2-5, with D possibly being TRBD1 (6 bases). Germline V lookup: CDR1 DFQATT, CDR2 SNEGSKA (reference sequence). The CDR3 totals 13 residues. V lost 6 bases to trimming and J lost 2 bases, with 13 bases between them.

This clonotype turned up a few times. This sequence joins TRBV7-2 and TRBJ2-3; TRBD2 matches at 9 bases. The germline gives CDR1 SGHTA, CDR2 FQGNSA. The CDR3 sequence is 16 residues long. V dropped 1 base and J dropped 3; count of bases not matched to a gene: 5. The DNA of the CDR3 is TGTGCCAGCAGCTTAGGCGGGGGGGTTTATACAGATACGCAGTATTTT. Protein sequence: CASSLGGGVYTDTQYF.

This clonotype was counted ten times or more. This chain joins TRBV5-1 and TRBJ2-1; TRBD2 aligns across 11 bases. CDR1 and CDR2 (germline): SGHRS, YFSETQ. V shed 5 bases and J 7 bases; nucleotides not matched to a gene: 8. This CDR3 has 15 amino acids. CDR3 coding DNA: TGCGCCAGCAGGACTAGCGGGGCCGCTAATAATGAGCAGTTCTTC. Translating it yields CASRTSGAANNEQFF.

This clonotype was counted many times. V gene TRBV20-1 combines with J gene TRBJ2-3, with 11 bases fitting TRBD2. CDR1 DFQATT and CDR2 SNEGSKA come from the germline V gene (reference sequence). The V gene end was trimmed by 6 bases and the J gene end by 3 bases; junction bases not matched to a gene: 11. The CDR3 extends over 16 amino acids. Here the CDR3 DNA reads TGCAGTGCCCTGGGGTGGACTAGCGGGTTTACAGATACGCAGTATTTT. Encoded protein: CSALGWTSGFTDTQYF.

The V call is TRBV20-1, the J call TRBJ2-1; 12 bases are a match to TRBD1. The germline V gene encodes CDR1 DFQATT and CDR2 SNEGSKA (reference sequence). The ends lost 2 bases at V and 8 bases at J; junction bases unmatched: 4. The CDR3 covers 14 residues. The CDR3 coding sequence is TGCAGTGCTAGACCCGGGACAGGGGGCTATGAGCAGTTCTTC. Its protein is CSARPGTGGYEQFF.

This clonotype has ten or more counts. The CDR3 nucleotides read TGTGCCAGCAGCGAGACCGGGACAGGGAACACCGGGGAGCTGTTTTTT. This translates into CASSETGTGNTGELFF. The chain joins TRBV7-9 to TRBJ2-2; 8 bases are a match to TRBD1. The CDR3 covers 16 residues. Trimming cost V 5 bases and J 1 base; bases outside gene matches: 6. Germline loops: CDR1 SEHNR, CDR2 FQNEAQ (reference sequence).

The V gene is TRBV11-1, the J gene TRBJ2-3; D perhaps matches TRBD2 (5 bases). CDR3 size: 16 residues. CDR1 and CDR2 from the germline V gene are SGHAT and FQDESV (reference sequence). V gave up 2 bases and J gave up 7 bases, with 19 bases separating them. CDR3 sequence (DNA): TGTGCCAGCAGCTTATACCCGGAGAGCTCGGGGTATACGCAGTATTTT. It specifies CASSLYPESSGYTQYF. The whole variable domain, filled in from reference TRBV11-1 and TRBJ2-3, reads EAEVAQSPRYKITEKSQAVAFWCDPISGHATLYWYRQILGQGPELLVQFQDESVVDDSQLPKDRFSAERLKGVDSTLKIQPAELGDSAMYLCASSLYPESSGYTQYFGPGTRLTVL.

For this clonotype: A much larger clone is a single base away; this may be a read error. CDR3 in DNA: TGTGCCACCAGTGGTTTTTATAGCAATCAGCCCCAGCTTTTT. It specifies CATSGFYSNQPQLF. The chain joins TRBV24-1 to TRBJ1-5; D remains ambiguous. The CDR3 has 14 amino acids. Germline V gene lookup returns CDR1 KGHDR and CDR2 SFDVKD.

This clonotype came up a few times. The chain recombines TRBV29-1 with TRBJ2-3, with D perhaps TRBD1 or TRBD2 (5 bases each). This CDR3 has 13 residues. V was shortened by 8 bases and J by 2 bases, with 14 bases between the two germline ends. Per germline, CDR1 SQVTM and CDR2 ANQGSEA. The CDR3 bases are TGCAGCCTCGACCGGGACCACACAGATACGCAGTATTTT. This gives the protein CSLDRDHTDTQYF.

This clonotype was seen repeatedly, ten times or more. The V call is TRBV27, the J call TRBJ2-5; D not resolved. This CDR3 comprises 14 residues. In germline, CDR1 is MNHEY, CDR2 SMNVEV (reference sequence). Trimming cost V 6 bases and J 0 bases, with 11 bases left between them. The CDR3 DNA reads TGTGCCAGCAGCCCCTCCCCGTACCAAGAGACCCAGTACTTC. Residues: CASSPSPYQETQYF.

This clonotype was picked up many times. CDR3 sequence: CASSGADYQETQYF. In DNA, the CDR3 is TGTGCCAGCAGTGGTGCCGACTACCAAGAGACCCAGTACTTC. V gene TRBV2 combines with J gene TRBJ2-5; D gene ambiguous. The germline V gene has CDR1 SNHLY and CDR2 FYNNEI. CDR3 length equals 14 residues. The V end was cut by 4 bases, the J end by 0 bases, with 9 bases between.

This clonotype was recorded at least ten times. V gene TRBV7-9 combines with J gene TRBJ2-5; 7 bases match TRBD2. From germline, CDR1 is SEHNR and CDR2 FQNEAQ (reference sequence). The CDR3 loop spans 15 amino acids. The trim removed 3 bases at V and 5 bases at J, leaving 9 bases unmatched. The CDR3 spells CASSFGGGGEETQYF. The CDR3 DNA follows: TGTGCCAGCAGCTTTGGTGGCGGGGGTGAGGAGACCCAGTACTTC. Looking up the rest from reference TRBV7-9 and TRBJ2-5 gives the full variable domain: DTGVSQNPRHKITKRGQNVTFRCDPISEHNRLYWYRQTLGQGPEFLTYFQNEAQLEKSRLLSDRFSAERPKGSFSTLEIQRTEQGDSAMYLCASSFGGGGEETQYFGPGTRLLVL.

This clonotype came up many times. This sequence joins TRBV4-2 and TRBJ2-3, with a possible D match to TRBD1 (6 bases). The germline gives CDR1 LGHNA, CDR2 YNFKEQ. V was cut by 6 bases and J by 2 bases, with 15 bases left in between. This CDR3 has 15 amino acids. CDR3 loop: CASRRETGYTDTQYF. The DNA of the CDR3 is TGTGCCAGCAGACGAGAGACAGGTTACACAGATACGCAGTATTTT.